This T cell receptor (beta chain) came from a study of T cells in Graves' hyperthyroidism and ophthalmopathy. Whole-study results and caveats: Blood samples included most of the expanded thyroid clonotypes exceeding 0.001. Ophthalmopathy was separated from stable hyperthyroidism by a 13 V-J model.

Germline V gene lookup returns CDR1 SGDLS and CDR2 YYNGEE. The CDR3 spans 12 residues. Thyroid ultrasound and orbital computed tomography, with clinical symptoms and serum thyroxine and TRAb, informed diagnoses. This clonotype showed up many times. The antigen is undetermined. The junction and the germline gene differ at one end; a read error may be behind it. RNA transcripts yielded amplified TCR beta CDR3 regions. An initial round of RT-PCR targeting the TCR CDR3 relied on the HTBI primer set. TCRdb passed the multiplex PCR reads through MiXCR, listing each CDR3 protein once. The sample lists about 570,000 distinct CDR3 sequences; approximately 44% were seen once.

This sequence originates from an adult woman with Graves' disease, either hyperthyroidism or ophthalmopathy (not recorded which). The sample taken for sequencing was peripheral blood or thyroid tissue (not recorded which). The chain recombines TRBV9 with TRBJ2-5, with D possibly TRBD2 on 6 matching bases. Here the CDR3 reads CASSKWGERPSF. For the CDR3, the DNA is TGTGCCAGCAGCAAATGGGGGGAACGGCCCAGCTTC.